This TCR beta chain was identified in a study of regulatory T cells in long-lasting Graves disease. Time point specified: persistent/refractory GD, antithyroid drugs over 5 years with positive TRAb. Extracted PBMC RNA gave rise to the TCR library. V was cut by 0 bases and J by 6 bases, with 8 bases left in between. CDR1 LNHDA and CDR2 SQIVND come from the germline V gene (reference sequence). This CDR3 is built from 13 residues. Through Arm-PCR of CDR3 regions and iRepertoire HTBI primers, TCR beta libraries were built. In TCRdb, the multiplex PCR reads were re-called with MiXCR into one record per CDR3 protein. The sample comprises around 400,000 distinct CDR3 sequences, around 24% of which are singletons, and roughly 30% rests with the top ten. This clonotype has just a few counts. Antigen: not known. Broader study findings: Shared public clonotypes totalled approximately 3,000 in persistent patients, compared with about 970 in new patients. Patients whose Graves' disease persisted exhibited lower TCR diversity than those newly diagnosed. Persistent disease was associated with favored TRBV28 usage and with favored use of TRBJ1-2 and TRBJ2-5. Since the sample size was small, accuracy may have been reduced.

The source was peripheral blood mononuclear cells (PBMCs), collected when the disease was refractory, from a patient treated with antithyroid drugs. The sequence came from a female donor with Graves disease. This chain uses TRBV19 with TRBJ1-2, with D uncertain. The CDR3 nucleotides are TGTGCCAGTAGTATAGATCGTAAGGATGGCTACACCTTC. It is translated as CASSIDRKDGYTF.